The subject of this entry is one TCR beta chain. The ends lost 4 bases at V and 2 bases at J; junction bases unmatched: 6. Germline CDR1 and CDR2: LNHNV and YYDKDF (reference sequence). The CDR3 has 16 amino acids. This sample was included in a study of blood T cell repertoires in COVID-19. In the study overall: Material from acute and convalescent COVID-19 was sourced from the United States, Italy and Spain.

The protocol was immunoSEQ multiplex PCR, while the TCRdb copy is restricted to in-frame clones and leaves out a portion. The sample has under 100,000 clones, around nine tenths seen once. The TCR was taken from a man younger than 45 with acute or convalescent COVID-19. The material sequenced was peripheral blood. The rearrangement joins TRBV15 to TRBJ1-5; 9 nucleotides match TRBD1. This CDR3 is CATSKNRGHGNQPQHF. The CDR3 nucleotides read TGTGCCACCAGCAAGAACAGGGGGCACGGCAATCAGCCCCAGCATTTT.